One sample yielded the 21 T cell receptor beta chains listed below, sequenced in a study of beta chain features in type 1 diabetes. Study results and limitations: Significant though moderate, a shortening of TCRB CDR3s appeared in all four CD4+ subsets of Type 1 diabetes patients.

Antigen specificity for these receptors is unknown. The investigators reverse transcribed all of the isolated RNA, so they sequenced expressed TCRB transcripts. Produced via immunoSEQ multiplex PCR; TCRdb's table is partial and in-frame only. The repertoire includes roughly 260,000 clones, around 9.9% of them detected once, and around 0.015% sits in the top ten. Sequencing was done on a sample of naive CD4+ T cells from blood. Receptor source: a man aged 30 to 45 with type 1 diabetes.

The chain carries TRBV15 and TRBJ1-6, with TRBD1 identical over 8 bases. V lost 4 bases to trimming and J lost 9 bases; unmatched junction nucleotides: 8. Germline values: CDR1 LNHNV, CDR2 YYDKDF (reference sequence). The CDR3 covers 15 residues. CDR3 sequence reads: CATSKRTGNRSPLHF. In nucleotides, the CDR3 is TGTGCCACCAGCAAACGGACAGGGAATCGTTCACCCCTCCACTTT.

The chain combines TRBV7-2 with TRBJ2-3; D might be TRBD2 (5 bases). The germline V gene has CDR1 SGHTA and CDR2 FQGNSA. This CDR3 is 13 amino acids long. The V and J ends lost 5 bases and 10 bases respectively, with 16 bases between them. CDR3 residues: CASSPLEGRAQYF. As DNA, the CDR3 is TGTGCCAGCAGCCCGCTTGAGGGAAGGGCGCAGTATTTT. Looking up the rest from reference TRBV7-2 and TRBJ2-3 gives the full variable domain: GAGVSQSPSNKVTEKGKDVELRCDPISGHTALYWYRQSLGQGLEFLIYFQGNSAPDKSGLPSDRFSAERTGGSVSTLTIQRTQQEDSAVYLCASSPLEGRAQYFGPGTRLTVL.

This clone was recorded a few times. The rearrangement joins TRBV4-2 to TRBJ2-3; D unclear. The CDR3 loop spans 15 amino acids. V lost 0 bases to trimming and J lost 2 bases, with 9 bases between them. Germline lookup yields CDR1 LGHNA and CDR2 YNFKEQ. In DNA, the CDR3 is TGTGCCAGCAGCCAAGATTCGGTCCACACAGATACGCAGTATTTT. Protein sequence: CASSQDSVHTDTQYF.

This clone came up a few times. The chain uses TRBV21-1 and TRBJ1-1; no check of the table's D call, TRBD1, against the DNA was made. TRBV21-1 is deemed a pseudogene. This CDR3 has 14 amino acids. The CDR3, as DNA: TGTGCCAGCAGCAAAGTTACAGGGGGAACTGAAGCTTTCTTT. It is translated as CASSKVTGGTEAFF.

This clone appeared a few times. The chain combines TRBV7-3 with TRBJ2-5; the D gene is possibly TRBD2 (5 bases). CDR3 length equals 14 residues. Germline CDR1 SGHTA, CDR2 FQGTGA. Trimming pared 1 base from V and 2 bases from J, leaving 8 bases between. The CDR3 loop reads CASSLSRLQETQYF. The CDR3 bases are TGTGCCAGCAGCTTAAGTAGACTACAAGAGACCCAGTACTTC.

This clone was observed a few times. The V and J genes are TRBV10-3 and TRBJ1-2; 8 nucleotides line up with TRBD1. Germline loops: CDR1 ENHRY, CDR2 SYGVKD. The CDR3 spans 18 residues. V was pared by 5 bases and J by 0 bases, with 14 bases of the junction left unmatched. For the CDR3, the DNA is TGTGCCATCAGTTATCACGGAGGGACAGGAGACGCTAACTATGGCTACACCTTC. Its translation: CAISYHGGTGDANYGYTF.

V gene TRBV7-9 combines with J gene TRBJ1-5, with D possibly being TRBD1 (5 bases). The CDR3 contains 14 residues. In germline, CDR1 is SEHNR, CDR2 FQNEAQ (reference sequence). Trimming shortened V by 3 bases and J by 6 bases, and 12 bases separated the two germline ends. The CDR3: CASSFGSGGQPQHF. Here the CDR3 DNA reads TGTGCCAGCAGCTTCGGGTCCGGGGGTCAGCCCCAGCATTTT.

The table lists this clone with a few counts. V gene TRBV21-1 combines with J gene TRBJ2-3; the D call TRBD2 from the table was never checked on the DNA. TRBV21-1 is an annotated pseudogene. The CDR3 runs 17 residues. In DNA, the CDR3 is TGTGCCAGCAGCCCTCACCCCCTAGCGGGGGGCACAGATACGCAGTATTTT. The encoded protein is CASSPHPLAGGTDTQYF.

There are a few counts of this clone. The CDR3 DNA is TGTGCCTGGTCCCTCCTCGGGCAGCCCCAGCATTTT. Residues: CAWSLLGQPQHF. The chain is built from TRBV30 and TRBJ1-5, with D uncertain. V shed 5 bases and J shed 7 bases, with 12 bases lying between them. This CDR3 comprises 12 residues. Germline lookup yields CDR1 GTSNPN and CDR2 SVGIG (reference sequence).

The rearrangement links TRBV7-2 to TRBJ1-1, with a weak D call TRBD1 (5 bases). The CDR3 length is 15 residues. Germline CDR1 SGHTA, CDR2 FQGNSA. V lost 2 bases and J lost 2, with 12 bases in between. The CDR3: CASSLMVTANTEAFF. For the CDR3, the DNA is TGTGCCAGCAGCTTAATGGTGACAGCTAACACTGAAGCTTTCTTT.

DNA for the CDR3: TGTGCCAGCAGCTGGTGGATAGCGGGGACGAACACCGGGGAGCTGTTTTTT. Translation gives CASSWWIAGTNTGELFF. V usage is TRBV11-2 and J usage is TRBJ2-2; TRBD2 aligns across 8 bases. Germline V gives CDR1 SGHAT, CDR2 FQNNGV. The CDR3 has 17 amino acids. With V trimmed by 4 bases and J by 0 bases, 7 bases remained unmatched. The complete variable domain, with remaining parts taken from reference TRBV11-2 and TRBJ2-2, reads EAGVAQSPRYKIIEKRQSVAFWCNPISGHATLYWYQQILGQGPKLLIQFQNNGVVDDSQLPKDRFSAERLKGVDSTLKIQPAKLEDSAVYLCASSWWIAGTNTGELFFGEGSRLTVL.

The chain combines TRBV27 with TRBJ2-5; TRBD2 matches 7 bases. The CDR3 is made up of 14 amino acids. Germline V CDR1 and CDR2: MNHEY, SMNVEV (reference sequence). The ends lost 5 bases at V and 2 bases at J; junction bases unmatched: 5. CDR3 coding DNA: TGTGCCAGCAGTCCGGCGGGGGTTCAAGAGACCCAGTACTTC. Protein product: CASSPAGVQETQYF.

A few counts support this clone. The chain couples TRBV2 to TRBJ1-4; D is unclear. Germline V CDR1 and CDR2: SNHLY, FYNNEI. The CDR3 is made up of 12 amino acids. V lost 4 bases and J lost 6, with 6 bases in between. CDR3 residues: CASSVRDEKLFF. The CDR3 DNA reads as TGTGCCAGCAGTGTTCGGGATGAAAAACTGTTTTTT.

This chain connects TRBV7-2 to TRBJ2-3; no firm D call. V was cut by 0 bases and J by 5 bases, with 9 bases left in between. Germline CDR1 is SGHTA and CDR2 is FQGNSA. The CDR3 is made up of 14 amino acids. CDR3 in DNA: TGTGCCAGCAGCTTAGCTTCTGGAGTAGATACGCAGTATTTT. Its protein is CASSLASGVDTQYF.

This clone was detected only a few times. The same CDR3 can be traced to other DNA sequences in this sample. The chain recombines TRBV5-1 with TRBJ2-3; 9 bases fit TRBD2. The V gene's germline CDR1 is SGHRS and CDR2 YFSETQ. The trim removed 0 bases at V and 1 base at J, leaving 0 bases unmatched. The CDR3 is 15 amino acids. CDR3 region: CASSLGTSGTDTQYF. The CDR3 DNA is TGCGCCAGCAGCTTGGGGACTAGCGGCACAGATACGCAGTATTTT.

This clone has a handful of counts. The chain carries TRBV13 and TRBJ2-5, with D possibly matching TRBD2 (6 bases). This CDR3 is built from 15 residues. The V end was cut by 2 bases, the J end by 5 bases, with 15 bases between. CDR1 and CDR2 (germline): PRHDT, FYEKMQ (reference sequence). CDR3 protein: CASSLNGGPPETQYF. CDR3 bases: TGTGCCAGCAGCTTAAATGGAGGGCCCCCCGAGACCCAGTACTTC. Supplemented by reference TRBV13 and TRBJ2-5, the full variable domain reads AAGVIQSPRHLIKEKRETATLKCYPIPRHDTVYWYQQGPGQDPQFLISFYEKMQSDKGSIPDRFSAQQFSDYHSELNMSSLELGDSALYFCASSLNGGPPETQYFGPGTRLLVL.

This clone showed up just a few times. This chain links TRBV27 with TRBJ1-1; 7 nucleotides line up with TRBD1. The CDR3 sequence is 15 residues long. Germline V gene sequence: CDR1 MNHEY, CDR2 SMNVEV (reference sequence). The J segment lost 3 bases and the V segment lost 3 bases, leaving 7 bases of the junction unmatched. As DNA, the CDR3 is TGTGCCAGCAGTTTTCAACAGGGGCGGGACACTGAAGCTTTCTTT. Its translation is CASSFQQGRDTEAFF.

This rearrangement joins TRBV5-1 to TRBJ1-1; D is unclear. Germline values: CDR1 SGHRS, CDR2 YFSETQ. Trimming stripped 4 bases from V and 1 base from J, with 8 bases between. CDR3 length: 13 amino acids. The CDR3 DNA reads as TGCGCCAGCAGCATAAACACGAACACTGAAGCTTTCTTT. It translates to CASSINTNTEAFF.

This clone occurred a few times. The rearrangement joins TRBV6-6 to TRBJ1-6; no clear D. The CDR3 contains 12 residues. CDR1 is MNHNY, CDR2 SVGAGI, per germline (reference sequence). V was clipped by 2 bases and J by 10 bases, with 6 bases between them. The CDR3 DNA is TGTGCCAGCAGTTACGTTGCGTCACCCCTCCACTTT. Its protein product is CASSYVASPLHF.

This clone was observed a few times. The V gene is TRBV6-6, the J gene TRBJ1-2; D not resolved. Trimming cost V 5 bases and J 1 base, with 8 bases left between them. This CDR3 comprises 13 residues. Germline values: CDR1 MNHNY, CDR2 SVGAGI (reference sequence). The CDR3 region is CASSRENNYGYTF. Written as DNA, the CDR3 is TGTGCCAGCAGTCGGGAGAATAACTATGGCTACACCTTC.

This clone was picked up a small number of times. The J gene is TRBJ2-7, the V gene TRBV7-9; 7 bases are shared with TRBD1. V shed 5 bases, J shed 2 bases, and the junction held 12 bases outside the gene matches. This CDR3 is built from 16 residues. CDR1 is SEHNR and CDR2 is FQNEAQ in the germline V gene (reference sequence). DNA of the CDR3: TGTGCCAGCAGCCCGACCCCCGGGACAGCAACCTACGAGCAGTACTTC. This sequence encodes CASSPTPGTATYEQYF.